Following are 10 T cell receptor beta chains from one sample sequenced in a study of blood T cell repertoires in COVID-19. Method: immunoSEQ multiplex PCR; TCRdb's copy keeps in-frame clones and lacks some. There are more than 45,000 clones in the sample; around 85% occur only once, and around 17% lies in the top ten. The sequenced sample was peripheral blood. The receptors originated from a human donor in a cohort sampled during active COVID-19.

This clone appeared a few times. The V gene is TRBV6-5, the J gene TRBJ1-1, with 9 bases matching TRBD1. With V trimmed by 4 bases and J by 4 bases, 7 bases remained unmatched. Germline lookup yields CDR1 MNHEY and CDR2 SVGAGI. There are 15 residues in the CDR3. The CDR3 protein is CASSFQDRGPTEAFF. CDR3 DNA sequence: TGTGCCAGCAGTTTCCAGGACAGGGGACCCACTGAAGCTTTCTTT.

The chain links TRBV5-1 to TRBJ1-1, with a tentative D call TRBD1 (5 bases). This CDR3 region has 12 residues. Germline CDR1 reads SGHRS; CDR2 reads YFSETQ. V was pared by 4 bases and J by 7 bases, with 11 bases between. Here the CDR3 DNA reads TGCGCCAGCAGCCTTGACAGTTTTGAAGCTTTCTTT. Translated: CASSLDSFEAFF.

The rearrangement uses TRBV7-2 and TRBJ2-3; D is uncertain. The CDR3 has 15 residues. CDR1 and CDR2 from the germline V gene are SGHTA and FQGNSA. V was trimmed by 1 base and J by 6 bases, leaving 14 bases between them. CDR3: CASSLVGWATDTQYF. In nucleotides, the CDR3 is TGTGCCAGCAGCTTAGTTGGTTGGGCGACGGATACGCAGTATTTT.

The chain combines TRBV6-5 with TRBJ2-3; a weak D match, TRBD2 (5 bases). Germline lookup yields CDR1 MNHEY and CDR2 SVGAGI. Between the trimmed V and J ends, which lost 0 bases and 5 bases, there was a span of 9 bases. The CDR3 runs 14 residues. The CDR3 DNA reads TGTGCCAGCAGTTACTCACTAGTTGGAGATACGCAGTATTTT. Translation gives CASSYSLVGDTQYF.

The chain combines TRBV28 with TRBJ1-3; D is unresolved. The CDR3 has 13 residues. V lost 10 bases and J lost 3, with 13 bases in between. Germline loops: CDR1 MDHEN, CDR2 SYDVKM. CDR3 loop: CATEGGLGNTIYF. For the CDR3, the DNA is TGTGCCACAGAAGGAGGGCTTGGAAACACCATATATTTT.

The gene calls are TRBV7-9 and TRBJ1-1; D not certain. The germline V gene has CDR1 SEHNR and CDR2 FQNEAQ (reference sequence). This CDR3 region has 15 residues. V was cut by 2 bases and J by 1 base, with 11 bases left in between. For the CDR3, the DNA is TGTGCCAGCAGCTTAAACAGTCCTGGGAACACTGAAGCTTTCTTT. It encodes CASSLNSPGNTEAFF.

The rearrangement uses TRBV30 and TRBJ1-2, with unresolved D. Trimming took 3 bases from V and 5 from J, leaving 10 bases between them. The length of the CDR3 is 12 residues. Germline CDR1 GTSNPN, CDR2 SVGIG (reference sequence). For the CDR3, the DNA is TGTGCCTGGAGAGGTCAGACTTATGGCTACACCTTC. Translated, it gives CAWRGQTYGYTF.

The CDR3 DNA is TGTGCCAGCAGCTTATTCCCGGACAGGGTCGGCGAGCAGTACTTC. Translation: CASSLFPDRVGEQYF. The rearrangement joins TRBV11-1 to TRBJ2-7, with TRBD1 matching over 8 bases. This CDR3 region has 15 residues. V trimming: 2 bases; J trimming: 6 bases; junction bases outside the gene matches: 9. Looked up from germline, CDR1 is SGHAT and CDR2 is FQDESV (reference sequence).

The gene calls are TRBV6-2 or TRBV6-3 and TRBJ2-7; TRBD1 might be the D (6 bases). CDR3 length equals 15 residues. The V and J ends lost 0 bases and 5 bases respectively, with 14 bases between them. Germline values: CDR1 MNHEY, CDR2 SVGEGT. In DNA, the CDR3 is TGTGCCAGCAGTTACTCGGACCACAGGGTGGACGAGCAGTACTTC. Its protein product is CASSYSDHRVDEQYF.

The rearrangement joins TRBV5-4 to TRBJ2-5; 7 bases align to TRBD1. Germline CDR1 and CDR2: SGHNT and YYREEE (reference sequence). V was clipped by 0 bases and J by 5 bases; unmatched bases: 4. CDR3 length: 14 residues. The CDR3 loop reads CASSLEGARETQYF. In nucleotides, the CDR3 is TGTGCCAGCAGCTTGGAGGGGGCGAGGGAGACCCAGTACTTC. The full variable domain, rest sourced from reference TRBV5-4 and TRBJ2-5, is ETGVTQSPTHLIKTRGQQVTLRCSSQSGHNTVSWYQQALGQGPQFIFQYYREEENGRGNFPPRFSGLQFPNYSSELNVNALELDDSALYLCASSLEGARETQYFGPGTRLLVL.